This paragraph covers one T cell receptor beta chain sequence. Germline V gives CDR1 MGHDK, CDR2 SYGVNS. The CDR3 sequence is 17 residues long. Trimming pared 1 base from V and 7 bases from J, leaving 23 bases between. Sequencing used immunoSEQ multiplex PCR; TCRdb keeps in-frame clones, though not all of them. The table has 90,000 to 120,000 clones, more than 65% seen once. The data belong to a study of shared clonotypes between healthy human individuals. The receptor was derived from a woman aged 25 to 39 in good health. Material: memory CD8+ T cells sorted from blood. The subset: CD45RO+ cells pooled with CCR7-negative TemRA cells. The chain is built from TRBV25-1 and TRBJ2-7; the D gene is possibly TRBD2 (6 bases). The CDR3 DNA reads as TGTGCCAGCAGTGAATCTCGCGGGGATTATAAGATTGGGGAGCAGTACTTC. Amino acids: CASSESRGDYKIGEQYF.